This TCR beta chain was obtained from a study of T cells in narcolepsy. About the research overall: Enrolled donors included narcolepsy type 1 or type 2 patients and healthy controls.

TCRdb's copy holds only in-frame clones and misses some; the assay was immunoSEQ multiplex PCR. This table holds roughly 38,000 clones, around 85% found once. Details on this clone: Antigen unknown.

The CDR3 loop spans 16 amino acids. Germline V lookup: CDR1 LNHDA, CDR2 SQIVND (reference sequence). General observations from the study: Autoreactive clonotypes reportedly recurred in blood of same and different patients, not controls. HCRT-specific and TRIB2-specific autoreactive clonotypes appeared among same-patient CSF and blood CD4+ clonotypes.

This clonotype originated in a human donor with narcolepsy. Sequencing input: CD45RA- memory CD4+ T cells from PBMCs. The chain uses TRBV19 and TRBJ2-5, with TRBD2 identical over 11 bases. TRBJ2-7 matches the DNA end more closely, so the J call is doubtful. The DNA of the CDR3 is TGTGCCAGTAGTATAGGTGGGACTAGCGGCTCCTACGAGCAGTACTTC. Protein sequence: CASSIGGTSGSYEQYF.